Presented here are 10 T cell receptor beta chains from one specimen sequenced in a study of T cell changes during pregnancy in multiple sclerosis. Only in-frame clones appear in the TCRdb table, and some are missing; sequencing was by immunoSEQ multiplex PCR. Among approximately 17,000 clones listed, around 97% were seen once. The sequences come from peripheral blood, collected in the third trimester of pregnancy. The receptor set was obtained from a female donor with multiple sclerosis, enrolled in a pregnancy study.

The chain links TRBV7-2 to TRBJ2-1; 10 bases agree with TRBD2. Per the germline V gene, CDR1 is SGHTA and CDR2 is FQGNSA. There are 15 residues in the CDR3. V lost 6 bases and J lost 2; bases outside the gene matches: 4. The CDR3 nucleotides read TGTGCCAGCAGTCGAGCGGGGGGGACCTACAATGAGCAGTTCTTC. Translating gives CASSRAGGTYNEQFF.

This chain uses TRBV5-4 with TRBJ2-1; D is unresolved. Deletions cut 3 bases from V and 0 bases from J, with 4 bases between. There are 13 residues in the CDR3. From germline, CDR1 is SGHNT and CDR2 YYREEE (reference sequence). This CDR3 is CASSYTSYNEQFF. The CDR3 DNA follows: TGTGCCAGCAGCTACACCTCCTACAATGAGCAGTTCTTC.

This clone came up once. J is TRBJ2-2 and V is TRBV19; 7 positions match TRBD1. Germline CDR1 and CDR2: LNHDA and SQIVND (reference sequence). With V trimmed by 10 bases and J by 6 bases, 11 bases remained unmatched. The CDR3 runs to 14 residues. The CDR3 coding sequence is TGTGCCACAGGGACAGCCGTAACATCCGGGGAGCTGTTTTTT. This gives the protein CATGTAVTSGELFF.

The chain uses TRBV2 and TRBJ2-3, with 10 bases matching TRBD2. Unmatched junction bases numbered 5, after V lost 0 bases and J lost 2 bases. CDR3 size: 17 residues. Germline V gives CDR1 SNHLY, CDR2 FYNNEI. CDR3 region: CASSEAVLAGSTDTQYF. DNA for the CDR3: TGTGCCAGCAGTGAAGCAGTACTAGCGGGGTCCACAGATACGCAGTATTTT.

A single count supports this clone. This chain connects TRBV7-6 to TRBJ1-1, with a weak D call TRBD1 (6 bases). The CDR3 is 13 residues long. Trimming pared 4 bases from V and 5 bases from J, leaving 11 bases between. Germline CDR1 SGHVS, CDR2 FNYEAQ. The CDR3 loop is CASSSGQRTEAFF. In nucleotides, the CDR3 is TGTGCCAGCAGCTCCGGACAGAGGACTGAAGCTTTCTTT.

This rearrangement joins TRBV5-1 to TRBJ1-1; tentative D call: TRBD1 (6 bases). Germline assignment: CDR1 SGHRS and CDR2 YFSETQ. V lost 4 bases and J 6 bases, leaving 16 bases between the germline ends. This CDR3 has 14 amino acids. The CDR3 DNA follows: TGCGCCAGCAGCCCGGGGACATCGGGCCCTGAAGCTTTCTTT. Its translation is CASSPGTSGPEAFF.

The chain has TRBV27 and TRBJ2-1; 12 bases line up with TRBD2. The V gene end was trimmed by 5 bases and the J gene end by 1 base; junction bases not matched to a gene: 6. This CDR3 has 17 amino acids. In germline, CDR1 is MNHEY, CDR2 SMNVEV (reference sequence). The CDR3 loop reads CASSTTSGSSSYNEQFF. The CDR3 nucleotides are TGTGCCAGCAGTACGACTAGCGGGAGTTCTTCCTACAATGAGCAGTTCTTC.

The V and J genes are TRBV28 and TRBJ2-4; D might be TRBD1 (5 bases). CDR1 and CDR2 from the germline V gene are MDHEN and SYDVKM. The V end was cut by 5 bases, the J end by 0 bases, with 11 bases between. The CDR3 runs to 15 residues. Here the CDR3 reads CASSRQMLAKNIQYF. The CDR3 nucleotides read TGTGCCAGCAGTCGACAGATGTTAGCCAAAAACATTCAGTACTTC.

CDR3 in DNA: TGTGCCAGCAGCGTGGGGGGGGTTCGAATGAACACTGAAGCTTTCTTT. Translation gives CASSVGGVRMNTEAFF. V gene TRBV9 combines with J gene TRBJ1-1, with a tentative D call TRBD1 (5 bases). V gave up 2 bases and J gave up 0 bases, with 14 bases separating them. CDR3 size: 16 residues. Germline CDR1 reads SGDLS; CDR2 reads YYNGEE.

The chain is built from TRBV6-1 and TRBJ2-3, with D possibly matching TRBD1 (5 bases). The V end lost 6 bases, the J end lost 0 bases, and 10 bases lay between the germline ends. This CDR3 is 14 amino acids long. The germline CDR1 and CDR2 sequences are MNHNS and SASEGT. CDR3 loop: CASSLQVSTDTQYF. CDR3 sequence (DNA): TGTGCCAGCAGCCTACAGGTTAGCACAGATACGCAGTATTTT.